The 24 T cell receptor beta chains presented below share a single source sample, sequenced in a study of identical twins. In TCRdb, the 5' RACE reads were re-called with MiXCR into one record per CDR3 protein. This table has under 450,000 distinct CDR3 sequences, under 20% appearing once. Sequenced input: naive T cells sorted from blood. The receptors here all came from a man in his fifties in good health.

This chain joins TRBV7-9 and TRBJ2-7; 8 bases agree with TRBD2. In germline, CDR1 is SEHNR, CDR2 FQNEAQ (reference sequence). CDR3 length: 17 residues. V was pared by 1 base and J by 2 bases, with 10 bases of the junction left unmatched. The CDR3 DNA follows: TGTGCCAGCAGCTTAGTCCCCGCCGGGGGGGCACCCTACGAGCAGTACTTC. Protein: CASSLVPAGGAPYEQYF.

CDR3 nucleotide sequence: TGTGCCAGCAGCGCGACCTTCACAGGGTTAGCGGACACTGAAGCTTTCTTT. It encodes CASSATFTGLADTEAFF. V is TRBV7-9 and J is TRBJ1-1; possibly TRBD1 for D (6 bases). Trimming took off 5 bases at V and 3 bases at J, with 22 bases between the two ends. This CDR3 contains 17 residues. Germline-derived CDR1 and CDR2 are SEHNR and FQNEAQ (reference sequence). Based on the CDR3 plus reference TRBV7-9 and TRBJ1-1, the full variable domain is DTGVSQNPRHKITKRGQNVTFRCDPISEHNRLYWYRQTLGQGPEFLTYFQNEAQLEKSRLLSDRFSAERPKGSFSTLEIQRTEQGDSAMYLCASSATFTGLADTEAFFGQGTRLTVV.

This clonotype was counted only a few times. The CDR3, as DNA: TGCAGTGCTAGAGTTGGTGGGTTTAGCGAGCAGTACTTC. This encodes CSARVGGFSEQYF. The chain is built from TRBV20-1 and TRBJ2-7; D remains unclear. This CDR3 spans 13 amino acids. Germline CDR1 DFQATT, CDR2 SNEGSKA (reference sequence). V lost 1 base and J lost 6, with 13 bases in between.

The gene calls are TRBV7-8 and TRBJ2-1; 8 bases match TRBD2. Unmatched junction bases numbered 7, after V lost 4 bases and J lost 5 bases. This CDR3 has 15 residues. Germline assignment: CDR1 SGHVS and CDR2 FQNEAQ. This CDR3 is CASSSVRGGNNEQFF. CDR3 DNA sequence: TGTGCCAGCAGCTCCGTCCGGGGGGGAAACAATGAGCAGTTCTTC.

This clonotype was seen only a few times. This rearrangement joins TRBV4-2 to TRBJ2-7; D is undetermined. The germline V and J ends were trimmed by 1 base and 0 bases, with 4 bases remaining between them. CDR3 length: 13 residues. From germline, CDR1 is LGHNA and CDR2 YNFKEQ. CDR3 sequence reads: CASSQGDSYEQYF. CDR3 nucleotide sequence: TGTGCCAGCAGCCAAGGGGACTCCTACGAGCAGTACTTC.

This clonotype was recorded at least ten times. V usage is TRBV28 and J usage is TRBJ1-5; D is unresolved. The length of the CDR3 is 15 residues. Germline V gene sequence: CDR1 MDHEN, CDR2 SYDVKM. V dropped 3 bases and J dropped 5 bases, with 14 bases sitting between them. The CDR3 sequence is CASSFRGVRDQPQHF. The DNA of the CDR3 is TGTGCCAGCAGTTTTCGGGGAGTAAGGGATCAGCCCCAGCATTTT.

This clonotype showed up many times. This chain links TRBV5-1 with TRBJ2-7; no definite D call. Trimming shortened V by 3 bases and J by 2 bases, and 12 bases separated the two germline ends. CDR3 length: 14 amino acids. Per germline, CDR1 SGHRS and CDR2 YFSETQ. CDR3 sequence (DNA): TGCGCCAGCAGCTCGACACCCCTAGCCTACGAGCAGTACTTC. It codes for CASSSTPLAYEQYF.

This clonotype was picked up many times. This rearrangement joins TRBV6-2 or TRBV6-3 to TRBJ2-2; D is uncertain. Trimming took 7 bases from V and 6 from J, leaving 12 bases between them. This CDR3 is built from 13 residues. Germline assignment: CDR1 MNHEY and CDR2 SVGEGT. Written as DNA, the CDR3 is TGTGCCAGCACCGATTACGTAGCCGGGGAGCTGTTTTTT. Its protein product is CASTDYVAGELFF.

This clonotype was counted only a few times. The V gene is TRBV3-1, the J gene TRBJ1-6, with D tentatively TRBD1 (5 bases). The CDR3 covers 16 residues. Germline CDR1 LGHDT, CDR2 YNNKEL (reference sequence). V was trimmed by 3 bases and J by 0 bases, leaving 9 bases between them. CDR3 sequence reads: CASSQTDNSYNSPLHF. CDR3 nucleotide sequence: TGTGCCAGCAGCCAGACAGATAACTCCTATAATTCACCCCTCCACTTT.

This clonotype was seen at least ten times. This rearrangement joins TRBV20-1 to TRBJ2-3, with D possibly TRBD2 on 6 matching bases. V lost 1 base, J lost 2 bases, and 13 bases lay in between. The CDR3 spans 15 residues. Per germline, CDR1 DFQATT and CDR2 SNEGSKA (reference sequence). The CDR3 spells CSARVSSGFTDTQYF. The DNA for the CDR3 is TGCAGTGCTAGAGTGTCGAGCGGGTTCACAGATACGCAGTATTTT.

This clonotype was counted ten times or more. The chain has TRBV29-1 and TRBJ2-1; no clear D. The CDR3 runs 15 residues. V was pared by 4 bases and J by 0 bases, with 13 bases between. Germline assignment: CDR1 SQVTM and CDR2 ANQGSEA. DNA of the CDR3: TGCAGCGTTGTGCCCGGTGCCAGCTCCTACAATGAGCAGTTCTTC. Its translation is CSVVPGASSYNEQFF.

This clonotype was seen at least ten times. The gene calls are TRBV4-2 and TRBJ2-5, with D tentatively TRBD1 or TRBD2 (7 bases each). The CDR3 contains 16 residues. CDR1 is LGHNA and CDR2 is YNFKEQ in the germline V gene. V lost 1 base to trimming and J lost 4 bases, with 16 bases between them. The CDR3, as DNA: TGTGCCAGCAGCCAAGGGCAGGGGGACTACATAGAGACCCAGTACTTC. This encodes CASSQGQGDYIETQYF.

This chain connects TRBV28 to TRBJ2-3; no clear D. Germline V CDR1 and CDR2: MDHEN, SYDVKM. Trimming stripped 3 bases from V and 0 bases from J, with 13 bases between. The CDR3 totals 16 residues. The CDR3 sequence is CASSFSWQDSTDTQYF. The CDR3 nucleotides read TGTGCCAGCAGTTTCAGTTGGCAGGACAGCACAGATACGCAGTATTTT.

The chain is built from TRBV20-1 and TRBJ2-1; D is uncertain. CDR1 is DFQATT and CDR2 is SNEGSKA in the germline V gene (reference sequence). V lost 0 bases to trimming and J lost 5 bases, with 8 bases between them. The length of the CDR3 is 13 residues. CDR3 DNA sequence: TGCAGTGCTAGAGATCCCTTCGACAATGAGCAGTTCTTC. It encodes CSARDPFDNEQFF.

This clonotype has a count of ten or more. The chain has TRBV7-9 and TRBJ1-4; D is perhaps TRBD1 (6 bases). V dropped 5 bases and J dropped 2 bases, with 15 bases sitting between them. Germline V gene lookup returns CDR1 SEHNR and CDR2 FQNEAQ (reference sequence). The CDR3 totals 16 residues. The CDR3 sequence: CASSAEGRGTNEKLFF. The CDR3 DNA sequence: TGTGCCAGCAGCGCCGAAGGCAGGGGTACTAATGAAAAACTGTTTTTT.

This clonotype showed up many times. The genes are TRBV5-6 and TRBJ2-1; 9 bases align to TRBD2. From germline, CDR1 is SGHDT and CDR2 YYEEEE. Trimming at V came to 0 bases and at J to 0 bases, leaving 7 bases not matched to a gene. The CDR3 is 18 amino acids. CDR3: CASSLGGSGSLSYNEQFF. DNA of the CDR3: TGTGCCAGCAGCTTGGGTGGTAGCGGGAGCCTCTCCTACAATGAGCAGTTCTTC. Looking up the rest from reference TRBV5-6 and TRBJ2-1 gives the full variable domain: DAGVTQSPTHLIKTRGQQVTLRCSPKSGHDTVSWYQQALGQGPQFIFQYYEEEERQRGNFPDRFSGHQFPNYSSELNVNALLLGDSALYLCASSLGGSGSLSYNEQFFGPGTRLTVL.

In its sample, this clonotype was seen a few times. The CDR3 nucleotides read TGCGCCAGCAGCCCCTCGGAGGGGGCCAACGTCCTGACTTTC. Translated: CASSPSEGANVLTF. This chain uses TRBV4-3 with TRBJ2-6; D is undetermined. CDR1 is LGHNA, CDR2 YSLEER, per germline. The CDR3 has 14 amino acids. Trimming cost V 4 bases and J 4 bases, with 8 bases left between them.

The chain employs TRBV4-3 and TRBJ2-2; D call uncertain. The V gene's germline CDR1 is LGHNA and CDR2 YSLEER. Deletions cut 0 bases from V and 4 bases from J, with 15 bases between. This CDR3 spans 17 amino acids. The CDR3 nucleotides are TGCGCCAGCAGCCAAGAGGTGGTGGACCACTTCACCGGGGAGCTGTTTTTT. Its protein is CASSQEVVDHFTGELFF.

Concerning this clonotype itself: A read error may be the cause here, since a much bigger clone is one base away. The rearrangement uses TRBV27 and TRBJ1-1; D gene ambiguous. Germline CDR1 MNHEY, CDR2 SMNVEV (reference sequence). V lost 5 bases and J 6 bases, leaving 19 bases between the germline ends. The CDR3 length is 15 residues. The CDR3 sequence is CASSLTDTVGAEAFF. The CDR3 nucleotides read TGTGCCAGCAGTCTCACCGACACGGTCGGCGCTGAAGCTTTCTTT.

Only a few counts were recorded for this clonotype. J is TRBJ2-2 and V is TRBV18; D unresolved. The CDR3 runs to 18 residues. CDR1 and CDR2 (germline): KGHSH, LQKENI. The V end was cut by 4 bases, the J end by 1 base, with 19 bases between. The CDR3 DNA reads as TGTGCCAGCTCACATGGACGGAGCGTACTATGGAACACCGGGGAGCTGTTTTTT. This translates into CASSHGRSVLWNTGELFF.

This clonotype has a handful of counts. This rearrangement joins TRBV4-3 to TRBJ1-1, with D perhaps matching TRBD1 (6 bases). Germline loops: CDR1 LGHNA, CDR2 YSLEER. V lost 1 base to trimming and J lost 2 bases, with 8 bases between them. CDR3 length: 14 residues. CDR3 nucleotides: TGCGCCAGCAGCCAAGGACAGGTAAACACTGAAGCTTTCTTT. Amino acid sequence: CASSQGQVNTEAFF.

The rearrangement uses TRBV28 and TRBJ2-1; 12 bases agree with TRBD1. The CDR3 is made up of 17 amino acids. Trimming at V came to 5 bases and at J to 7 bases, leaving 12 bases not matched to a gene. From germline, CDR1 is MDHEN and CDR2 SYDVKM. The CDR3 protein is CASSIRPGQGARNEQFF. The CDR3 DNA sequence: TGTGCCAGCAGTATCCGCCCGGGACAGGGGGCGCGTAATGAGCAGTTCTTC. The complete variable domain, with remaining parts taken from reference TRBV28 and TRBJ2-1, reads DVKVTQSSRYLVKRTGEKVFLECVQDMDHENMFWYRQDPGLGLRLIYFSYDVKMKEKGDIPEGYSVSREKKERFSLILESASTNQTSMYLCASSIRPGQGARNEQFFGPGTRLTVL.

This clonotype was detected only a few times. This chain uses TRBV29-1 with TRBJ2-6; D uncertain. This CDR3 spans 13 amino acids. The V gene lost 3 bases and the J gene lost 2 bases, with 5 bases spanning the gap. Germline-derived CDR1 and CDR2 are SQVTM and ANQGSEA. The CDR3 region is CSVELAGANVLTF. The CDR3 DNA is TGCAGCGTTGAGTTGGCTGGGGCCAACGTCCTGACTTTC. Supplemented by reference TRBV29-1 and TRBJ2-6, the full variable domain reads SAVISQKPSRDICQRGTSLTIQCQVDSQVTMMFWYRQQPGQSLTLIATANQGSEATYESGFVIDKFPISRPNLTFSTLTVSNMSPEDSSIYLCSVELAGANVLTFGAGSRLTVL.

This clonotype was observed a handful of times. This chain joins TRBV20-1 and TRBJ2-1, with 8 nucleotides matching TRBD2. Unmatched junction bases numbered 7, after V lost 2 bases and J lost 7 bases. The CDR3 extends over 14 amino acids. The germline V gene encodes CDR1 DFQATT and CDR2 SNEGSKA (reference sequence). The DNA for the CDR3 is TGCAGTGCTAGAATGGCGGGGGGCGGAAATGAGCAGTTCTTC. It is translated as CSARMAGGGNEQFF.